The next 4 T cell receptor beta chains were all read from a single sample in a study of shared clonotypes between healthy human individuals. Assay used: immunoSEQ multiplex PCR; TCRdb lists only in-frame clones, some missing. The data contain fewer than 550,000 clones, about 79% of them seen just once; the ten biggest clones take up about 12%. Sequenced material: PBMCs. Receptor source: a woman between 40 and 50 years old in good health. Some clones in this sample may be carry-over from other donors' samples.

V gene TRBV28 combines with J gene TRBJ2-1; TRBD1 aligns across 8 bases. V lost 8 bases to trimming and J lost 6 bases; unmatched junction nucleotides: 12. The CDR3 has 15 residues. Germline V gene sequence: CDR1 MDHEN, CDR2 SYDVKM. Here the CDR3 reads CASRKQGGHINEQFF. As DNA, the CDR3 is TGTGCCAGCCGAAAACAGGGGGGACATATCAATGAGCAGTTCTTC.

V usage is TRBV27 and J usage is TRBJ2-1; D perhaps matches TRBD2 (5 bases). With 4 bases removed from V and 0 bases from J, the gap between germline ends came to 10 bases. Per germline, CDR1 MNHEY and CDR2 SMNVEV (reference sequence). CDR3 size: 15 residues. The CDR3 DNA reads as TGTGCCAGCAGTTGGAGTGGGAGCTCCTACAATGAGCAGTTCTTC. Translation: CASSWSGSSYNEQFF.

Comments on this clone: Other nucleotide sequences in the sample specify the same CDR3. V usage is TRBV9 and J usage is TRBJ1-1; perhaps TRBD1 as D (5 bases). The CDR3 runs 13 residues. Germline lookup yields CDR1 SGDLS and CDR2 YYNGEE. Trimming left V 3 bases short and J 5 bases short, with 11 bases between. The CDR3 bases are TGTGCCAGCAGCGCGGGGACCGGGACTGAAGCTTTCTTT. Translation gives CASSAGTGTEAFF.

The chain carries TRBV5-1 and TRBJ2-7; D tentatively fits TRBD1 or TRBD2 (5 bases each). V was trimmed by 1 base and J by 0 bases, leaving 8 bases between them. Germline values: CDR1 SGHRS, CDR2 YFSETQ. The CDR3 covers 14 residues. The CDR3 region is CASSLYGTSYEQYF. In DNA, the CDR3 is TGCGCCAGCAGCTTGTATGGGACCTCCTACGAGCAGTACTTC. The complete variable domain, with remaining parts taken from reference TRBV5-1 and TRBJ2-7, reads KAGVTQTPRYLIKTRGQQVTLSCSPISGHRSVSWYQQTPGQGLQFLFEYFSETQRNKGNFPGRFSGRQFSNSRSEMNVSTLELGDSALYLCASSLYGTSYEQYFGPGTRLTVT.